Listed below are T cell receptor beta chains from one sample, sequenced in a study of T cells in Graves' hyperthyroidism and ophthalmopathy. TCRdb recomputed calls from the multiplex PCR reads with MiXCR, one row per CDR3 protein. The sample has 600,000 to 800,000 distinct CDR3 sequences; 30% to 40% are singletons. Sequenced: blood. The receptors were sampled from a woman in her forties with Graves' hyperthyroidism. The CDR3 runs from the conserved cysteine through the conserved F or W. The order of the fields is J gene, clone size, CDR3 length, V gene, D gene, CDR3 DNA, CDR3 protein. The D gene is left open where the match is weak. Expanded clones are given a class, and other clones once, few, many or no size at all.

TRBJ2-7 | - | 15 | TRBV25-1 | - | TGTGCCAGCAGTCGATGGGGTGGAGGGGGCTACGAGCAGTACTTC | CASSRWGGGGYEQYF
TRBJ2-2 | once | 16 | TRBV5-1 | - | TGCGCCAGCAGCCCAAACCCGGGGGCCGGCACCGGGGAGCTGTTTTTT | CASSPNPGAGTGELFF
TRBJ1-3 | many | 14 | TRBV12-3/TRBV12-4 | - | TGTGCCAGCAGTTTATCAGACTCTGGAAACACCATATATTTT | CASSLSDSGNTIYF
TRBJ1-4 | few | 14 | TRBV19 | - | TGTGCCAGTAGTCTGACACCCACTAATGAAAAACTGTTTTTT | CASSLTPTNEKLFF
TRBJ2-2 | many | 15 | TRBV7-6 | - | TGTGCCAGCAGCGCTCCGGGGGTTGGCACCGGGGAGCTGTTTTTT | CASSAPGVGTGELFF
TRBJ1-4 | - | 15 | TRBV2 | TRBD1 | TGTGCCAGCAGTGCGCGGACAGGGGGCTATGGAAAACTGTTTTTT | CASSARTGGYGKLFF
TRBJ2-5 | many | 10 | TRBV29-1 | - | TGCAGCGTTGCGTCGGGAGCCCAGTACTTC | CSVASGAQYF
TRBJ1-2 | few | 16 | TRBV6-5 | TRBD1 | TGTGCCATCAGTGTGGGACAGGGTACAAGGGTAGGAGGCTACACCTTC | CAISVGQGTRVGGYTF
TRBJ1-1 | - | 14 | TRBV4-3 | - | TGCGCCAGCAGCCAAGATGGGGGTGAGGACAAAGCTTTCTTT | CASSQDGGEDKAFF
TRBJ1-2 | many | 13 | TRBV20-1 | - | TGCAGTGCTAGGACAGCCCCTAACTATGGCTACACCTTC | CSARTAPNYGYTF
TRBJ2-5 | many | 14 | TRBV28 | TRBD2 | TGTGCCAGCAGTTTTCACACTAGCGCGGAGACCCAGTACTTC | CASSFHTSAETQYF
TRBJ2-7 | - | 15 | TRBV20-1 | TRBD1 | TGCAGTGCTATCGCACAGGGGCCCACCTCCTACGAGCAGTACTTC | CSAIAQGPTSYEQYF
TRBJ1-6 | few | 15 | TRBV9 | - | TGTGCCAGCAACCGAGGCAGCTCCTATAATTCACCCCTCCACTTT | CASNRGSSYNSPLHF
TRBJ1-1 | - | 14 | TRBV7-9 | TRBD1 | TGTGCCAGCAGCTTCAAAACAGGGGACACTGAAGCTTTCTTT | CASSFKTGDTEAFF
TRBJ1-4 | few | 12 | TRBV12-3/TRBV12-4 | - | TGTGCCCGCACAGCGCCTAATGAAAAACTGTTTTTT | CARTAPNEKLFF
TRBJ2-7 | - | 15 | TRBV7-9 | TRBD1 | TGTGCCAGCAGCAGCCGGGACAGGGGTATCTACGAGCAGTACTTC | CASSSRDRGIYEQYF
TRBJ1-6 | - | 15 | TRBV7-3 | - | TGTGCCAGCAGCTCGGGATTACAGGGTAATTCACCCCTCCACTTT | CASSSGLQGNSPLHF
TRBJ1-5 | - | 13 | TRBV6-2/TRBV6-3 | - | TGTGCCAGCGAGGGGACTAAGAATCAGCCCCAGCATTTT | CASEGTKNQPQHF
TRBJ1-2 | - | 16 | TRBV7-4 | TRBD1 | TGTGCCAGCAGCCAAGATTTGGGACAGGGGAAGTATGGCTACACCTTC | CASSQDLGQGKYGYTF
TRBJ2-1 | - | 13 | TRBV10-3 | TRBD2 | TGTGCCATCTATAGCGGGAGCACCAATGAGCAGTTCTTC | CAIYSGSTNEQFF
TRBJ2-7 | - | 14 | TRBV29-1 | - | TGCAGCGTACCGACTAGTCCTTCCACCGGGGAGCTGTACTTC | CSVPTSPSTGELYF
TRBJ2-3 | - | 15 | TRBV2 | - | TGTGCCAGCAGTGTGGAGCGGTCCGAAGTAGATACGCAGTATTTT | CASSVERSEVDTQYF
TRBJ1-2 | - | 14 | TRBV25-1 | TRBD1 | TGTGCCAGCAGTGCGGGACAGACCAACTATGGCTACACCTTC | CASSAGQTNYGYTF
TRBJ2-7 | few | 13 | TRBV5-1 | - | TGCGCCAGCAGCGCGCCGGGTTTCACCGAGCAGTACTTC | CASSAPGFTEQYF
TRBJ1-2 | - | 13 | TRBV19 | - | TGTGCCTGGAGTGTACAATCGGATAGTGGCTACACCTTC | CAWSVQSDSGYTF
TRBJ2-2 | few | 13 | TRBV2 | - | TGTGCCAGCAGTGAAGTGGGGGCCGGGGAGCTGTTTTTT | CASSEVGAGELFF
TRBJ2-5 | many | 14 | TRBV20-1 | - | TGCAGTGCTAGAGATCGGGTCGGACGAGAGACCCAGTACTTC | CSARDRVGRETQYF
TRBJ1-5 | once | 15 | TRBV6-6 | TRBD1 | TGTGCCAGCAGTGAAGGGGGGACAGTTAATCAGCCCCAGCATTTT | CASSEGGTVNQPQHF
TRBJ2-7 | few | 13 | TRBV20-1 | - | TGCAGTGCTGCAAGGGGGGCCCCCTACGAGCAGTACTTC | CSAARGAPYEQYF
TRBJ2-7 | - | 14 | TRBV4-1 | TRBD2 | TGCGCCAGCAGCCAACCGACTAGCGGGAGAAAGCAGTACTTC | CASSQPTSGRKQYF
TRBJ1-1 | many | 15 | TRBV5-1 | TRBD1 | TGCGCCAGCAGCCCGGGGACAGGGGCAATCACTGAAGCTTTCTTT | CASSPGTGAITEAFF
TRBJ1-1 | many | 14 | TRBV12-3/TRBV12-4 | - | TGTGCCAGCAGTTTGACGGACATGAACACTGAAGCTTTCTTT | CASSLTDMNTEAFF
TRBJ1-2 | many | 15 | TRBV19 | - | TGTGCCAGTAGTACCGCAGGGGCCCAGGTCTATGGCTACACCTTC | CASSTAGAQVYGYTF